This entry lists 10 T cell receptor beta chains sequenced from one sample in a study of metastatic and nonmetastatic thyroid tumors. No patient received treatment before thyroid surgery. Using MiXCR, TCRdb re-called clones from the PCR reads. The sample has 65,000 to 70,000 clones, 12% to 15% seen once; the top ten hold approximately 7%. Material: blood. The origin of the receptors is a male donor with papillary thyroid cancer or a benign thyroid nodule (not recorded which). Some clones in this sample may be carry-over from other donors' samples.

This clone was picked up a small number of times. The chain uses TRBV6-1 and TRBJ1-2, with D maybe TRBD1 (6 bases). Germline loops: CDR1 MNHNS, CDR2 SASEGT. This CDR3 is built from 17 residues. V dropped 7 bases and J dropped 7 bases, with 28 bases sitting between them. CDR3 sequence (DNA): TGTGCCAGCATCCGAAGCTATGGTACAGGGCTGGGAGGTGGCTACACCTTC. Translating gives CASIRSYGTGLGGGYTF.

Concerning this clone: One junction end disagrees with the germline gene, perhaps due to a read error. The chain links TRBV7-2 to TRBJ2-7; possible D gene TRBD2, 5 bases. The CDR3 runs to 14 residues. CDR1 is SGHTA, CDR2 FQGNSA, per germline. In DNA form, the CDR3 reads TGTGCCAGCAGCTCATATAGCGTGAGCTACGAGCATTACTTC. Encoded protein: CASSSYSVSYEHYF.

This clone appeared many times. This sequence joins TRBV6-1 and TRBJ2-3; TRBD2 aligns across 12 bases. This CDR3 comprises 17 residues. V shed 6 bases and J 2 bases; nucleotides not matched to a gene: 9. Germline loops: CDR1 MNHNS, CDR2 SASEGT. CDR3 DNA sequence: TGTGCCAGCAGCGAAATGGGACTAGCGGGTACCACAGATACGCAGTATTTT. This sequence encodes CASSEMGLAGTTDTQYF.

In its sample, this clone was seen many times. V is TRBV15 and J is TRBJ2-1, with no clear D. Trimming shortened V by 1 base and J by 9 bases, and 7 bases separated the two germline ends. Germline V gene data show CDR1 as LNHNV and CDR2 as YYDKDF (reference sequence). The CDR3 has 12 residues. CDR3 region: CATSRVDVEQFF. Written as DNA, the CDR3 is TGTGCCACCAGCAGAGTGGACGTTGAGCAGTTCTTC.

V is TRBV12-5 and J is TRBJ1-1; D is perhaps TRBD1 (5 bases). CDR1 is LGHNT, CDR2 FRNRAP, per germline. Trimming stripped 5 bases from V and 1 base from J, with 11 bases between. The CDR3 contains 14 residues. The CDR3 reads CASGRDGTNTEAFF. In DNA, the CDR3 is TGTGCTAGTGGTCGGGACGGGACGAACACTGAAGCTTTCTTT. Full variable domain (missing parts from reference TRBV12-5 and TRBJ1-1): DARVTQTPRHKVTEMGQEVTMRCQPILGHNTVFWYRQTMMQGLELLAYFRNRAPLDDSGMPKDRFSAEMPDATLATLKIQPSEPRDSAVYFCASGRDGTNTEAFFGQGTRLTVV.

The rearrangement links TRBV11-2 to TRBJ2-1, with D hard to call. The CDR3 covers 13 residues. V was shortened by 2 bases and J by 4 bases, with 6 bases between the two germline ends. Germline V gene sequence: CDR1 SGHAT, CDR2 FQNNGV. Here the CDR3 DNA reads TGTGCCAGCAGCTTATCGGGTTACAATGAGCAGTTCTTC. Translating it yields CASSLSGYNEQFF.

The chain is built from TRBV3-1 and TRBJ2-1, with 13 bases that match TRBD2. Looked up from germline, CDR1 is LGHDT and CDR2 is YNNKEL (reference sequence). With V trimmed by 7 bases and J by 9 bases, 18 bases remained unmatched. The CDR3 extends over 18 amino acids. CDR3 in DNA: TGTGCCAGCACCCCCCGTCCACTAGCGGGAGGGCCTACTGGTGAGCAGTTCTTC. This sequence encodes CASTPRPLAGGPTGEQFF.

This clone was detected ten times or more. This chain uses TRBV5-1 with TRBJ2-3; no clear D. CDR1 and CDR2 (germline): SGHRS, YFSETQ. The CDR3 length is 13 residues. V lost 6 bases and J lost 4, with 12 bases in between. The CDR3: CASTVSSADTQYF. Written as DNA, the CDR3 is TGCGCCAGCACGGTCAGCTCAGCAGATACGCAGTATTTT. The complete variable domain, with remaining parts taken from reference TRBV5-1 and TRBJ2-3, reads KAGVTQTPRYLIKTRGQQVTLSCSPISGHRSVSWYQQTPGQGLQFLFEYFSETQRNKGNFPGRFSGRQFSNSRSEMNVSTLELGDSALYLCASTVSSADTQYFGPGTRLTVL.

Comments on this clone: An end of the junction does not agree with germline; a read error may underlie this. CDR3 bases: TGCAGTGCTTGGGCCAGGGGGGATACTCAGTATTTT. Protein product: CSAWARGDTQYF. The rearrangement uses TRBV20-1 and TRBJ2-3; possibly TRBD1 for D (7 bases). The CDR3 length is 12 residues. CDR1 DFQATT and CDR2 SNEGSKA come from the germline V gene (reference sequence).

Note on this clone: This may arise from a read error, as a much more abundant clone is one base away. The chain employs TRBV6-1 and TRBJ1-5, with D tentatively TRBD1 (6 bases). Germline lookup yields CDR1 MNHNS and CDR2 SASEGT. Trimming cost V 7 bases and J 4 bases, with 17 bases left between them. The CDR3 is 15 amino acids. CDR3 loop: CASTPGGPVNQPQHF. The DNA for the CDR3 is TGTGCCAGCACCCCGGGGGGGCCTGTTAATCAGCCCCAGCATTTT.